The rows below give T cell receptor beta chains drawn from one sample of a study of blood T cell repertoires in COVID-19. The table came from immunoSEQ multiplex PCR; TCRdb's copy has only in-frame clones and leaves some out. The sample contains 100,000 to 150,000 clones, around 81% of which appear only once. The specimen was peripheral blood. The receptor source for this set is a man aged 35-49 years with active or convalescent COVID-19. The CDR3 runs from the conserved cysteine through the conserved F or W. Each record gives: CDR3 length, clone size, D gene, J gene, V gene, CDR3 protein, CDR3 DNA. The D gene is left open where the match is weak. Clone size, where shown, is once, few, many, or a class for clones that have expanded.

13,-,-,TRBJ2-7,TRBV10-1,CARQQRDGYEQYF,TGCGCCCGCCAACAGAGGGATGGATACGAGCAGTACTTC
17,-,TRBD2,TRBJ2-2,TRBV9,CASSVPSGGFDTGELFF,TGTGCCAGCAGCGTACCTAGCGGGGGGTTCGACACCGGGGAGCTGTTTTTT
13,few,-,TRBJ1-5,TRBV3-1/TRBV3-2,CASSPDRHRPQHF,TGTGCCAGCAGCCCCGACAGGCACAGGCCCCAGCATTTT
16,-,-,TRBJ2-7,TRBV4-3,CASSQATVLNSYEQYF,TGCGCCAGCAGCCAAGCGACAGTCTTAAACTCCTACGAGCAGTACTTC
13,-,-,TRBJ1-6,TRBV19,CASRDTYNSPLHF,TGTGCCAGTAGGGACACCTATAATTCACCCCTCCACTTT
14,-,-,TRBJ1-1,TRBV10-3,CAISEETGNTEAFF,TGTGCCATCAGTGAAGAGACAGGGAACACTGAAGCTTTCTTT
16,-,TRBD2,TRBJ2-3,TRBV5-4,CASSLDPAGGMDTQYF,TGTGCCAGCAGCTTGGATCCAGCGGGGGGGATGGATACGCAGTATTTT
14,-,TRBD2,TRBJ2-2,TRBV10-3,CAIMTGGNTGELFF,TGTGCCATCATGACGGGGGGGAACACCGGGGAGCTGTTTTTT
14,-,-,TRBJ1-2,TRBV9,CASSVEGTVSSCTF,TGTGCCAGCAGCGTAGAAGGGACTGTGAGTAGTTGCACCTTC
16,-,TRBD2,TRBJ2-5,TRBV10-3,CAISGPAGGPLETQYF,TGTGCCATCAGTGGCCCAGCGGGGGGGCCCCTAGAGACCCAGTACTTC
16,-,TRBD1,TRBJ2-3,TRBV9,CASSAGTGAFTDTQYF,TGTGCCAGCAGCGCAGGGACAGGGGCTTTCACAGATACGCAGTATTTT
15,-,TRBD1,TRBJ2-7,TRBV6-6,CASSYGQGVIDEQYF,TGTGCCAGCAGTTACGGACAGGGGGTTATCGACGAGCAGTACTTC
13,-,TRBD2,TRBJ2-7,TRBV7-9,CASSTSGFDEQYF,TGTGCCAGCAGCACTAGCGGGTTCGACGAGCAGTACTTC
15,-,TRBD1,TRBJ1-4,TRBV5-1,CASSLGQGAREKLFF,TGCGCCAGCAGCTTGGGACAGGGGGCGAGAGAAAAACTGTTTTTT
14,-,TRBD1,TRBJ1-1,TRBV9,CASSAHGTGEFAFF,TGTGCCAGCAGCGCCCACGGGACAGGGGAATTTGCTTTCTTT
17,few,-,TRBJ2-1,TRBV18,CASSPPGGGPSYNEQFF,TGTGCCAGCTCACCACCTGGCGGGGGCCCCTCCTACAATGAGCAGTTCTTC
15,many,TRBD2,TRBJ2-5,TRBV11-2,CASSKSGGLQETQYF,TGTGCCAGCAGCAAGAGCGGGGGGCTCCAAGAGACCCAGTACTTC
12,few,TRBD1,TRBJ1-1,TRBV19,CASSIGGTGAFF,TGTGCCAGTAGTATTGGGGGGACAGGGGCTTTCTTT
14,-,TRBD2,TRBJ2-7,TRBV7-2,CASSPTSGIYEQYF,TGTGCCAGCAGCCCGACTAGCGGGATATACGAGCAGTACTTC
14,-,-,TRBJ2-5,TRBV7-8,CASSGGGLGETQYF,TGTGCCAGCAGCGGGGGGGGCCTTGGGGAGACCCAGTACTTC
14,once,-,TRBJ2-1,TRBV19,CASSDPGRANEQFF,TGTGCCAGTAGCGACCCAGGTCGCGCCAATGAGCAGTTCTTC
17,-,TRBD2,TRBJ2-3,TRBV19,CASSIGTSGGVTDTQYF,TGTGCCAGTAGTATTGGGACTAGCGGGGGGGTCACAGATACGCAGTATTTT
15,-,TRBD1,TRBJ1-5,TRBV2,CASSDGGQGNQPQHF,TGTGCCAGCAGTGATGGAGGACAGGGGAATCAGCCCCAGCATTTT
15,-,-,TRBJ2-2,TRBV12-1,CASSPGQGGPGELFF,TGTGCCAGCAGCCCGGGACAGGGCGGGCCCGGGGAGCTGTTTTTT
15,-,TRBD1,TRBJ2-7,TRBV6-5,CASRTGTAISYEQYF,TGTGCCAGCAGGACCGGGACAGCCATTTCCTACGAGCAGTACTTC
14,-,TRBD1,TRBJ1-2,TRBV6-5,CASSPGTGEVGYTF,TGTGCCAGCAGTCCAGGGACAGGGGAGGTTGGCTACACCTTC
15,-,TRBD2,TRBJ2-7,TRBV6-5,CASTRLAGENYEQYF,TGTGCCAGCACCCGGCTAGCGGGTGAAAACTACGAGCAGTACTTC
14,-,-,TRBJ2-2,TRBV27,CASYPDRTTGELFF,TGTGCCAGCTACCCGGACAGAACCACCGGGGAGCTGTTTTTT
13,-,-,TRBJ1-1,TRBV6-5,CASGRQPNTEAFF,TGTGCCAGCGGTAGACAACCGAACACTGAAGCTTTCTTT
15,-,TRBD1,TRBJ2-7,TRBV18,CASSLTGTGAYEQYF,TGTGCCAGCTCCCTCACCGGGACAGGGGCCTACGAGCAGTACTTC
12,-,-,TRBJ2-3,TRBV5-1,CASSLIADTQYF,TGCGCCAGCAGCTTAATAGCAGATACGCAGTATTTT
15,few,-,TRBJ1-5,TRBV5-5,CASSPGGYSNQPQHF,TGTGCCAGCAGTCCCGGCGGTTATAGCAATCAGCCCCAGCATTTT
15,-,-,TRBJ2-2,TRBV5-6,CASSPRQVITGELFF,TGTGCCAGCAGCCCTCGGCAGGTTATCACCGGGGAGCTGTTTTTT
12,few,-,TRBJ1-6,TRBV6-5,CASRTGFAPLHF,TGTGCCAGCAGGACTGGTTTCGCACCCCTCCACTTT
16,-,-,TRBJ2-3,TRBV1,CTSSQDNDCLPDTQYF,TGCACCAGCAGCCAAGACAACGACTGCCTCCCAGATACGCAGTATTTT
16,-,TRBD1,TRBJ1-5,TRBV3-1/TRBV3-2,CASSQAGTGKHQPQHF,TGTGCCAGCAGCCAAGCTGGGACAGGGAAGCATCAGCCCCAGCATTTT
13,-,-,TRBJ1-1,TRBV3-1/TRBV3-2,CAIPDRLNTEAFF,TGTGCCATCCCAGACAGGTTGAACACTGAAGCTTTCTTT
12,-,-,TRBJ2-7,TRBV7-4,CASSPESRGQYF,TGTGCCAGCAGCCCAGAATCCCGTGGGCAGTACTTC
14,few,TRBD1,TRBJ1-3,TRBV29-1,CSARTGWVSDTIYF,TGCAGCGCCCGGACAGGGTGGGTCTCTGACACCATATATTTT
13,-,TRBD1,TRBJ1-5,TRBV2,CASSWTGDQPQHF,TGTGCCAGCAGTTGGACAGGGGATCAGCCCCAGCATTTT
14,few,-,TRBJ2-3,TRBV5-1,CASSLGGMTDTQYF,TGCGCCAGCAGCTTGGGCGGGATGACAGATACGCAGTATTTT
16,-,TRBD2,TRBJ2-7,TRBV5-1,CASSRGLAALSYEQYF,TGCGCCAGCAGCCGTGGACTAGCGGCCCTCTCCTACGAGCAGTACTTC
14,-,-,TRBJ1-1,TRBV18,CASSQAGENTEAFF,TGTGCCAGCTCACAGGCGGGAGAGAACACTGAAGCTTTCTTT
15,-,-,TRBJ1-4,TRBV7-7,CASSLGREPNEKLFF,TGTGCCAGCAGCTTAGGTCGGGAACCTAATGAAAAACTGTTTTTT
16,-,-,TRBJ1-4,TRBV7-2,CASREARGSTNEKLFF,TGTGCCAGCAGGGAAGCCCGGGGTTCAACTAATGAAAAACTGTTTTTT
13,-,-,TRBJ1-5,TRBV10-3,CATDSEVHQPQHF,TGTGCCACGGACAGCGAGGTCCATCAGCCCCAGCATTTT
12,-,-,TRBJ1-6,TRBV12-3/TRBV12-4,CASSQSNSPLHF,TGTGCCAGCAGCCAATCTAATTCACCCCTCCACTTT
16,-,TRBD1,TRBJ2-5,TRBV18,CASSPLLQGVQETQYF,TGTGCCAGCTCACCACTTCTACAGGGGGTACAAGAGACCCAGTACTTC
12,few,-,TRBJ1-6,TRBV19,CASSYRDSPLHF,TGTGCCAGTAGTTACCGCGATTCACCCCTCCACTTT
16,-,-,TRBJ2-2,TRBV11-3,CASSSVMTSGSGELFF,TGTGCCAGCAGCTCCGTAATGACCTCAGGGTCGGGGGAGCTGTTTTTT
11,-,TRBD1,TRBJ2-2,TRBV20-1,CSATRGGELFF,TGCAGTGCGACCAGGGGGGGGGAGCTGTTTTTT
15,-,-,TRBJ2-2,TRBV10-3,CAISDAGAVTGELFF,TGTGCCATCAGCGATGCGGGGGCCGTCACCGGGGAGCTGTTTTTT